This T cell receptor beta chain appears in the sequencing data of a study of T cells in Graves' hyperthyroidism and ophthalmopathy. This clonotype occurred many times. Its specificity is unknown. The CDR3 consists of 13 residues. Germline loops: CDR1 GTSNPN, CDR2 SVGIG (reference sequence). The V and J ends lost 0 bases and 4 bases respectively, with 9 bases between them. From RNA transcripts, TCR beta CDR3 regions were amplified. TCR CDR3 underwent first-round RT-PCR with the HTBI primer set. TCRdb fed the multiplex PCR reads into MiXCR, producing one record per CDR3 protein. The sample carries some 560,000 distinct CDR3 sequences, 15% to 18% recorded once. Overall study results and limits: Blood samples included most of the expanded thyroid clonotypes exceeding 0.001.

Sequenced: blood. This chain uses TRBV30 with TRBJ1-2; D not certain. This sequence originates from a woman younger than 45 with Graves' hyperthyroidism. As DNA, the CDR3 is TGTGCCTGGAGTGTACATCGAAGCTATGGCTACACCTTC. It encodes CAWSVHRSYGYTF. The whole variable domain, filled in from reference TRBV30 and TRBJ1-2, reads SQTIHQWPATLVQPVGSPLSLECTVEGTSNPNLYWYRQAAGRGLQLLFYSVGIGQISSEVPQNLSASRPQDRQFILSSKKLLLSDSGFYLCAWSVHRSYGYTFGSGTRLTVV.